Listed here is a single TCR beta chain. This entry is derived from a study of blood T cell repertoires in COVID-19. Whole-study context: The study drew acute and convalescent COVID-19 samples from the United States, Italy and Spain. T cells, B-cell-depleted T cells, or PBMCs supplied cDNA or gDNA.

CDR3 length: 14 amino acids. Germline V CDR1 and CDR2: MDHEN, SYDVKM. V lost 5 bases and J 0 bases, leaving 11 bases between the germline ends. How the authors handled the data: Amplification of reference gene primers was used by the study to estimate nucleated cell counts. Using immunoSEQ multiplex PCR, the repertoire was profiled, and TCRdb retains in-frame clones only, with some absent. The DNA was the basis for D and trimming; V, J and clone size are from that table. The top ten clones hold 0.7% of a sample with some 260,000 clones, around 90% of them seen once. The receptor was derived from a human donor in a cohort sampled during active COVID-19. V usage is TRBV28 and J usage is TRBJ2-7; tentative D call: TRBD1 (6 bases). The specimen was peripheral blood. The CDR3 here is CASSVTGSSYEQYF. The CDR3 DNA reads as TGTGCCAGCAGTGTGACAGGAAGCTCCTACGAGCAGTACTTC.